These 18 T cell receptor beta chains were sequenced from one sample in a study of beta chain features in type 1 diabetes. The study reverse transcribed the entire isolated RNA, so it sequenced expressed TCRB transcripts. Profiled with immunoSEQ multiplex PCR; TCRdb holds only in-frame clones, not every one. This table holds 450,000 to 600,000 clones, around 30% found once. The specimen sequenced was naive CD4+ T cells from blood. The receptors were sampled from a man in his late teens or twenties in good health.

This chain uses TRBV19 with TRBJ2-1; TRBD2 agrees at 10 bases. Germline CDR1 LNHDA, CDR2 SQIVND (reference sequence). V dropped 4 bases and J dropped 0; count of bases not matched to a gene: 6. This CDR3 is 17 amino acids long. The DNA of the CDR3 is TGTGCCAGTAGTAGGGCTAGCGGGAGTAACTCCTACAATGAGCAGTTCTTC. Translated, it gives CASSRASGSNSYNEQFF. The whole variable domain, filled in from reference TRBV19 and TRBJ2-1, reads DGGITQSPKYLFRKEGQNVTLSCEQNLNHDAMYWYRQDPGQGLRLIYYSQIVNDFQKGDIAEGYSVSREKKESFPLTVTSAQKNPTAFYLCASSRASGSNSYNEQFFGPGTRLTVL.

The CDR3 region is CASSARLAGALRTDTQYF. In DNA, the CDR3 is TGTGCCAGCAGCGCCCGACTAGCGGGAGCTCTTCGAACAGATACGCAGTATTTT. The rearrangement joins TRBV7-8 to TRBJ2-3, with 12 bases aligning to TRBD2. Germline lookup yields CDR1 SGHVS and CDR2 FQNEAQ. V trimming: 5 bases; J trimming: 3 bases; junction bases outside the gene matches: 12. The CDR3 spans 18 residues. Using reference TRBV7-8 and TRBJ2-3 for the parts outside the CDR3, the full variable domain is GAGVSQSPRYKVAKRGQDVALRCDPISGHVSLFWYQQALGQGPEFLTYFQNEAQLDKSGLPSDRFFAERPEGSVSTLKIQRTQQEDSAVYLCASSARLAGALRTDTQYFGPGTRLTVL.

V and J are TRBV30 and TRBJ1-5, with unresolved D. Germline CDR1 reads GTSNPN; CDR2 reads SVGIG (reference sequence). This CDR3 has 13 residues. V was trimmed by 2 bases and J by 7 bases, leaving 12 bases between them. DNA for the CDR3: TGTGCCTGGAGTACTCGGGTGGGGCAGCCCCAGCATTTT. Encoded protein: CAWSTRVGQPQHF.

This clone has more than one count but fewer than ten. The chain uses TRBV5-4 and TRBJ2-1; 9 nucleotides line up with TRBD2. The CDR3 runs to 15 residues. The V and J ends lost 3 bases and 5 bases, in that order; junction bases with no gene match: 6. Germline V CDR1 and CDR2: SGHNT, YYREEE (reference sequence). CDR3 DNA: TGTGCCAGCAGCTCCAAGACTAGCGGACACAATGAGCAGTTCTTC. Translating it yields CASSSKTSGHNEQFF.

This clone was picked up one time. The chain recombines TRBV30 with TRBJ2-2; 10 nucleotides agree with TRBD1. J was trimmed by 4 bases and V by 0 bases; bases with no gene match: 5. Germline values: CDR1 GTSNPN, CDR2 SVGIG (reference sequence). The CDR3 totals 16 residues. The CDR3 loop is CAWSVGQGSFTGELFF. The CDR3 DNA follows: TGTGCCTGGAGTGTGGGACAGGGGTCTTTCACCGGGGAGCTGTTTTTT.

The chain employs TRBV30 and TRBJ2-5; no firm D call. Germline assignment: CDR1 GTSNPN and CDR2 SVGIG (reference sequence). This CDR3 spans 15 amino acids. V lost 2 bases and J lost 2, with 15 bases in between. The CDR3 reads CAWSTRRTLQETQYF. Here the CDR3 DNA reads TGTGCCTGGAGTACCAGGCGGACGCTACAAGAGACCCAGTACTTC.

The chain recombines TRBV7-6 with TRBJ2-1; 12 bases line up with TRBD2. Germline V gene data show CDR1 as SGHVS and CDR2 as FNYEAQ. V was pared by 5 bases and J by 4 bases, with 6 bases of the junction left unmatched. This CDR3 has 16 amino acids. Written as DNA, the CDR3 is TGTGCCAGCAGCCCACGCGGGACTAGCGGGTACAATGAGCAGTTCTTC. This translates into CASSPRGTSGYNEQFF.

The table lists this clone with a few counts. The CDR3 loop is CAWSDGQNKQFF. The CDR3 DNA sequence: TGTGCCTGGAGTGACGGACAAAACAAGCAGTTCTTC. V gene TRBV30 combines with J gene TRBJ2-1, with D tentatively TRBD1 (5 bases). There are 12 residues in the CDR3. CDR1 and CDR2 from the germline V gene are GTSNPN and SVGIG (reference sequence). Trimming removed 1 base from V and 11 bases from J, with 12 bases in between.

The chain joins TRBV9 to TRBJ2-3, with D hard to call. CDR1 SGDLS and CDR2 YYNGEE come from the germline V gene. V was pared by 1 base and J by 5 bases, with 11 bases between. This CDR3 spans 14 amino acids. CDR3 sequence (DNA): TGTGCCAGCAGCGTATTAGATAGAGGAGATACGCAGTATTTT. It encodes CASSVLDRGDTQYF. The full variable domain, with the rest looked up from reference TRBV9 and TRBJ2-3, is DSGVTQTPKHLITATGQRVTLRCSPRSGDLSVYWYQQSLDQGLQFLIQYYNGEERAKGNILERFSAQQFPDLHSELNLSSLELGDSALYFCASSVLDRGDTQYFGPGTRLTVL.

The genes are TRBV2 and TRBJ2-2, with 9 nucleotides matching TRBD1. The CDR3 is made up of 15 amino acids. V was clipped by 7 bases and J by 5 bases; unmatched bases: 8. CDR1 is SNHLY, CDR2 FYNNEI, per germline. This CDR3 is CASMDRGSLTGELFF. The CDR3 DNA sequence: TGTGCCAGCATGGACAGGGGATCTCTTACCGGGGAGCTGTTTTTT.

This clone was detected only a few times. The chain employs TRBV7-8 and TRBJ2-7; possible D gene TRBD1, 5 bases. This CDR3 has 14 amino acids. The V end lost 1 base, the J end lost 2 bases, and 9 bases lay between the germline ends. Per the germline V gene, CDR1 is SGHVS and CDR2 is FQNEAQ. Here the CDR3 reads CASSLGQITYEQYF. The CDR3 DNA reads as TGTGCCAGCAGCTTAGGACAGATTACCTACGAGCAGTACTTC.

The rearrangement joins TRBV25-1 to TRBJ2-7; D gene ambiguous. Germline-derived CDR1 and CDR2 are MGHDK and SYGVNS. The CDR3 sequence is 14 residues long. V was cut by 1 base and J by 2 bases, with 9 bases left in between. This chain's CDR3 is CASSESLGPYEQYF. DNA for the CDR3: TGTGCCAGCAGTGAATCTCTGGGTCCCTACGAGCAGTACTTC.

Comments on this clone: Other DNA variants within this sample encode the same CDR3. This rearrangement joins TRBV30 to TRBJ2-1; unclear D gene. From germline, CDR1 is GTSNPN and CDR2 SVGIG (reference sequence). The ends were cut back, 0 bases at V and 7 bases at J, with 4 bases in the middle. This CDR3 comprises 11 residues. The CDR3 here is CAWSVRNEQFF. The CDR3 coding sequence is TGTGCCTGGAGTGTACGAAATGAGCAGTTCTTC.

This clone has just a few counts. The chain links TRBV5-1 to TRBJ2-6, with D unresolved. Germline lookup yields CDR1 SGHRS and CDR2 YFSETQ. This CDR3 region has 16 residues. Between the trimmed V and J ends, which lost 0 bases and 0 bases, there was a span of 7 bases. The CDR3 reads CASSLGVTSGANVLTF. CDR3 DNA sequence: TGCGCCAGCAGCTTGGGCGTCACCTCTGGGGCCAACGTCCTGACTTTC.

This clone came up a few times. The CDR3, as DNA: TGTGCCAGCAGTTACAGTTACTACAATGAGCAGTTCTTC. It codes for CASSYSYYNEQFF. The chain carries TRBV6-5 and TRBJ2-1, with no clear D. Trimming removed 2 bases from V and 3 bases from J, with 5 bases in between. The CDR3 has 13 residues. CDR1 and CDR2 (germline): MNHEY, SVGAGI.

This clone was detected only a few times. The chain has TRBV4-2 and TRBJ2-3; tentative D call: TRBD2 (6 bases). V was cut by 1 base and J by 4 bases, with 12 bases left in between. CDR1 and CDR2 from the germline V gene are LGHNA and YNFKEQ. CDR3 size: 15 residues. CDR3 amino acids: CASSQVIGEADTQYF. As DNA, the CDR3 is TGTGCCAGCAGCCAAGTAATAGGGGAGGCAGATACGCAGTATTTT.

This rearrangement joins TRBV28 to TRBJ2-3; 7 bases match TRBD2. The V gene end was trimmed by 3 bases and the J gene end by 3 bases; junction bases not matched to a gene: 9. Germline CDR1 reads MDHEN; CDR2 reads SYDVKM. This CDR3 spans 16 amino acids. The CDR3 DNA reads as TGTGCCAGCAGTTTGTTAGTGGGAGGGAAGACAGATACGCAGTATTTT. Amino acids: CASSLLVGGKTDTQYF.

Points on this clone: This same CDR3 is encoded by further DNA sequences in the sample. The genes are TRBV29-1 and TRBJ1-1; D call uncertain. The germline gives CDR1 SQVTM, CDR2 ANQGSEA. Deletions cut 4 bases from V and 0 bases from J, with 9 bases between. CDR3 size: 13 residues. For the CDR3, the DNA is TGCAGCGTTGTACGACCGCTGAACACTGAAGCTTTCTTT. Translating it yields CSVVRPLNTEAFF.